The rows below give T cell receptor beta chains drawn from one sample of a study of shared clonotypes between healthy human individuals. Generated by immunoSEQ multiplex PCR, the TCRdb table keeps only in-frame clones and is missing some. Of about 2.3 million clones in the sample, about nine tenths were seen once. Sequences were obtained from naive CD4+ T cells from PBMCs. The receptors were sampled from a man aged 18-30 years in good health. Some clones in this sample may be carry-over from other donors' samples. CDR3s include the opening cysteine and the closing phenylalanine or tryptophan.

TRBV7-3	TRBJ1-1	CASSPQGNTEAFF
TRBV25-1	TRBJ2-3	CASSDPAGPSTDTQYF
TRBV28	TRBJ2-7	CASRGTGGSYEQYF
TRBV7-3	TRBJ2-7	CASSLRTSGSREQYF
TRBV29-1	TRBJ1-2	CSVELGLGYGYTF
TRBV28	TRBJ2-7	CASSPTSLTYEQYF
TRBV29-1	TRBJ2-3	CSVGGYRGTDTQYF
TRBV7-9	TRBJ1-3	CASSLALRTSGNTIYF
TRBV7-2	TRBJ2-3	CASSTDRGDTQYF
TRBV5-6	TRBJ1-2	CASSNRGSRYGYTF
TRBV9	TRBJ2-7	CASSGFAGTSGSYEQYF
TRBV20-1	TRBJ2-7	CSAAGAYEQYF
TRBV9	TRBJ2-2	CASSPRWAGELFF
TRBV4-1	TRBJ1-5	CASSQPTGLKDNQPQHF
TRBV5-1	TRBJ1-5	CASSLTGGDQPQHF
TRBV7-3	TRBJ1-5	CASSQDRDQPQHF
TRBV18	TRBJ2-5	CASSPNTRGLQETQYF
TRBV6-5	TRBJ2-3	CASSYSAPTTDTQYF